These 32 T cell receptor beta chains came from one sample sequenced in a study of Ad26.COV2.S vaccination and SARS-CoV-2 variants. Generated by immunoSEQ multiplex PCR, the TCRdb table keeps only in-frame clones and is missing some. The sample has hundreds of thousands of clones; 88% are singletons. Treatment specified: around 19 received Ad26.COV2.S at low or high dose, single or two shots; several received placebo; per-sample allocation not given. Sample collection was performed on day 63 after the first vaccine or placebo injection. The sample was peripheral blood, taken in a trial of Ad26.COV2.S vaccine versus placebo. The source of these receptors is a person between 18 and 65 years old who received the Ad26.COV2.S COVID-19 vaccine or a placebo.

V is TRBV2 and J is TRBJ2-7, with TRBD2 as a possible D gene (7 bases). The CDR3 spans 14 residues. The V gene lost 3 bases and the J gene lost 7 bases, with 16 bases spanning the gap. Germline-derived CDR1 and CDR2 are SNHLY and FYNNEI. CDR3 protein: CASSDGGGLSEQYF. The CDR3 bases are TGTGCCAGCAGTGATGGGGGGGGCCTTAGTGAGCAGTACTTC.

This rearrangement joins TRBV11-1 to TRBJ1-2; 10 bases agree with TRBD1. The germline V gene has CDR1 SGHAT and CDR2 FQDESV (reference sequence). This CDR3 is 16 amino acids long. J was trimmed by 0 bases and V by 4 bases; bases with no gene match: 5. CDR3 in amino acids: CASSSTGGRANYGYTF. CDR3 sequence (DNA): TGTGCCAGCAGCTCGACAGGGGGCAGAGCTAACTATGGCTACACCTTC.

A single count supports this clone. CDR3 coding DNA: TGTGCCAGCAGTTTAGAAGGGCATCTAGTCTATGGCTACACCTTC. Protein: CASSLEGHLVYGYTF. The chain is built from TRBV27 and TRBJ1-2; D is unclear. Deletions cut 2 bases from V and 4 bases from J, with 14 bases between. The CDR3 has 15 residues. Per the germline V gene, CDR1 is MNHEY and CDR2 is SMNVEV (reference sequence).

V is TRBV5-6 and J is TRBJ1-2; 8 nucleotides align to TRBD1. CDR1 is SGHDT and CDR2 is YYEEEE in the germline V gene. With V trimmed by 4 bases and J by 4 bases, 9 bases remained unmatched. The CDR3 covers 15 residues. Here the CDR3 DNA reads TGTGCCAGCAGCCTACAGGGGGTATTAATCTATGGCTACACCTTC. Encoded protein: CASSLQGVLIYGYTF.

The chain couples TRBV11-1 to TRBJ2-2; TRBD1 matches 7 bases. The V gene's germline CDR1 is SGHAT and CDR2 FQDESV (reference sequence). Germline trimming cut 5 bases from V and 4 bases from J; bases unmatched to any gene: 7. The CDR3 consists of 15 residues. CDR3: CASSRTGSSTGELFF. The CDR3 nucleotides are TGTGCCAGCAGCCGGACAGGATCGAGCACCGGGGAGCTGTTTTTT.

V is TRBV7-9 and J is TRBJ2-1, with 11 bases that match TRBD2. Per the germline V gene, CDR1 is SEHNR and CDR2 is FQNEAQ (reference sequence). V was clipped by 0 bases and J by 10 bases; unmatched bases: 14. This CDR3 comprises 18 residues. CDR3 amino acids: CASSLALAGASRVREQFF. In DNA, the CDR3 is TGTGCCAGCAGCTTAGCACTAGCGGGGGCATCGAGAGTAAGGGAGCAGTTCTTC.

The chain carries TRBV7-2 and TRBJ1-5; tentatively, D is TRBD1 (5 bases). Germline V gene lookup returns CDR1 SGHTA and CDR2 FQGNSA. V lost 6 bases and J 6 bases, leaving 9 bases between the germline ends. This CDR3 region has 12 residues. CDR3 nucleotides: TGTGCCAGCAGTGCGGGGGGTCAGCCCCAGCATTTT. Amino acid sequence: CASSAGGQPQHF.

The J gene is TRBJ1-1, the V gene TRBV5-1; no definite D call. Germline CDR1 SGHRS, CDR2 YFSETQ. CDR3 length equals 19 residues. The V end was cut by 0 bases, the J end by 1 base, with 22 bases between. CDR3 in DNA: TGCGCCAGCAGCTTGGCTGTGGCTAGGTCATCAAGGGAGAACACTGAAGCTTTCTTT. Translated, it gives CASSLAVARSSRENTEAFF. Full variable domain (remainder filled in from reference TRBV5-1 and TRBJ1-1): KAGVTQTPRYLIKTRGQQVTLSCSPISGHRSVSWYQQTPGQGLQFLFEYFSETQRNKGNFPGRFSGRQFSNSRSEMNVSTLELGDSALYLCASSLAVARSSRENTEAFFGQGTRLTVV.

The chain carries TRBV4-2 and TRBJ2-1, with 9 bases aligning to TRBD2. Germline CDR1 LGHNA, CDR2 YNFKEQ. The CDR3 is 18 residues long. The V and J ends lost 3 bases and 3 bases, in that order; junction bases with no gene match: 12. The CDR3 nucleotides read TGTGCCAGCAGCCAGGGGCCTCGGGCTAGCGGGAACTACAATGAGCAGTTCTTC. Its translation is CASSQGPRASGNYNEQFF.

This chain joins TRBV9 and TRBJ2-3; D call uncertain. V lost 4 bases to trimming and J lost 3 bases, with 6 bases between them. The CDR3 loop spans 12 amino acids. Germline values: CDR1 SGDLS, CDR2 YYNGEE. The CDR3 nucleotides read TGTGCCAGCAGCCCAATGACAGATACGCAGTATTTT. It encodes CASSPMTDTQYF.

The genes are TRBV30 and TRBJ1-2, with D possibly matching TRBD1 (5 bases). CDR1 is GTSNPN, CDR2 SVGIG, per germline (reference sequence). The CDR3 is made up of 13 amino acids. With 3 bases removed from V and 8 bases from J, the gap between germline ends came to 16 bases. CDR3 nucleotides: TGTGCCTGGAGCGTGGGGAGGGGCGAAGGCTACACCTTC. Its translation: CAWSVGRGEGYTF.

This sequence joins TRBV7-8 and TRBJ2-1; a possible D gene is TRBD2 (5 bases). CDR1 and CDR2 from the germline V gene are SGHVS and FQNEAQ. This CDR3 is 15 amino acids long. The V end lost 1 base, the J end lost 3 bases, and 10 bases lay between the germline ends. The CDR3 region has the DNA TGTGCCAGCAGCTTAGAGAGGGCCAACTACAATGAGCAGTTCTTC. It yields the protein CASSLERANYNEQFF.

In DNA form, the CDR3 reads TGTGCCAGCAGCCTCCGGGACGCAAGAAGAGAAAGTCCCAAAAACATTCAGTACTTC. Protein sequence: CASSLRDARRESPKNIQYF. The chain links TRBV5-6 to TRBJ2-4; D possibly uses TRBD1 or TRBD2 (5 bases each). V was cut by 4 bases and J by 2 bases, with 25 bases left in between. The CDR3 is 19 residues long. Germline CDR1 and CDR2: SGHDT and YYEEEE.

This chain connects TRBV6-5 to TRBJ2-7, with D perhaps being TRBD1 or TRBD2 (5 bases each). In germline, CDR1 is MNHEY, CDR2 SVGAGI. The CDR3 consists of 16 residues. Trimming took 0 bases from V and 2 from J, leaving 14 bases between them. The CDR3 here is CASSYSMAGRPYEQYF. In DNA, the CDR3 is TGTGCCAGCAGTTACTCGATGGCAGGGAGACCCTACGAGCAGTACTTC.

This rearrangement joins TRBV5-4 to TRBJ2-6; the match to TRBD1 covers 10 bases. J gave up 2 bases and V 4 bases, and 3 bases lay outside the gene matches. Germline values: CDR1 SGHNT, CDR2 YYREEE (reference sequence). The CDR3 covers 16 residues. The CDR3 sequence is CASSTGQGAGANVLTF. The CDR3 nucleotides are TGTGCCAGCAGCACCGGACAGGGGGCTGGGGCCAACGTCCTGACTTTC.

The chain combines TRBV15 with TRBJ1-5; 8 nucleotides align to TRBD1. CDR1 and CDR2 from the germline V gene are LNHNV and YYDKDF (reference sequence). The CDR3 is made up of 15 amino acids. V gave up 2 bases and J gave up 5 bases; unmatched junction bases: 5. CDR3 nucleotides: TGTGCCACCAGCAGACGGGACAGGACGGATCAGCCCCAGCATTTT. Amino acids: CATSRRDRTDQPQHF.

The chain recombines TRBV3-1 (or the pseudogene TRBV3-2) with TRBJ2-7; 8 nucleotides match TRBD2. Germline CDR1 reads LGHDT; CDR2 reads YNNKEL (reference sequence). Trimming removed 2 bases from V and 7 bases from J; junction bases left unmatched: 7. CDR3 length: 14 amino acids. The CDR3: CASSQSPGGREQYF. The CDR3, as DNA: TGTGCCAGCAGCCAATCCCCGGGGGGGCGGGAGCAGTACTTC.

The V call is TRBV28, the J call TRBJ1-1; D not resolved. V was pared by 6 bases and J by 3 bases, with 17 bases between. CDR1 is MDHEN and CDR2 is SYDVKM in the germline V gene. This CDR3 is 15 amino acids long. The CDR3, as DNA: TGTGCCAGCAGCCCAACCACCGGGCTTTACACTGAAGCTTTCTTT. This codes for CASSPTTGLYTEAFF.

The chain recombines TRBV7-2 with TRBJ1-5; tentatively, D is TRBD1 (5 bases). Germline V lookup: CDR1 SGHTA, CDR2 FQGNSA. CDR3 length equals 15 residues. Trimming stripped 2 bases from V and 1 base from J, with 9 bases between. DNA for the CDR3: TGTGCCAGCAGCTTAAATTGGGGGAGCAATCAGCCCCAGCATTTT. This codes for CASSLNWGSNQPQHF.

This chain connects TRBV30 to TRBJ1-3; D is uncertain. Germline-derived CDR1 and CDR2 are GTSNPN and SVGIG (reference sequence). The CDR3 is made up of 16 amino acids. Trimming removed 4 bases at V and 8 bases at J, with 24 bases between. The CDR3 loop is CAWTPQVVSILDTIYF. CDR3 DNA sequence: TGTGCCTGGACCCCGCAGGTCGTTAGCATATTGGACACCATATATTTT. The entire variable domain, with the rest obtained from reference TRBV30 and TRBJ1-3, is as follows: SQTIHQWPATLVQPVGSPLSLECTVEGTSNPNLYWYRQAAGRGLQLLFYSVGIGQISSEVPQNLSASRPQDRQFILSSKKLLLSDSGFYLCAWTPQVVSILDTIYFGEGSWLTVV.

V is TRBV11-3 and J is TRBJ2-1; perhaps TRBD2 as D (6 bases). V gave up 3 bases and J gave up 9 bases, with 21 bases separating them. Germline values: CDR1 SGHNT, CDR2 YENEEA. This CDR3 spans 16 amino acids. The CDR3 loop reads CASSFRGSSLSGEQFF. The CDR3 DNA sequence: TGTGCCAGCAGCTTCCGGGGGTCGAGTTTGAGCGGTGAGCAGTTCTTC.

The gene calls are TRBV7-2 and TRBJ1-1; no firm D call. The CDR3 loop spans 11 amino acids. V gave up 5 bases and J gave up 8 bases, with 9 bases separating them. In germline, CDR1 is SGHTA, CDR2 FQGNSA. For the CDR3, the DNA is TGTGCCAGCAGCCTTTACCGGGAAGCTTTCTTT. Amino acids: CASSLYREAFF.

The V call is TRBV6-6, the J call TRBJ1-1; D is possibly TRBD1 (6 bases). The V gene lost 0 bases and the J gene lost 3 bases, with 8 bases spanning the gap. Germline V gene data show CDR1 as MNHNY and CDR2 as SVGAGI (reference sequence). The CDR3 contains 14 residues. The CDR3 DNA sequence: TGTGCCAGCAGTTACTCTAGGGGGGACACTGAAGCTTTCTTT. Translated, it gives CASSYSRGDTEAFF.

This chain links TRBV28 with TRBJ2-1, with D possibly matching TRBD1 (6 bases). Between the trimmed V and J ends, which lost 8 bases and 0 bases, there was a span of 11 bases. The CDR3 is made up of 14 amino acids. CDR1 and CDR2 from the germline V gene are MDHEN and SYDVKM. The CDR3 DNA is TGTGCCAGCCTACCGGACAGCTCCTACAATGAGCAGTTCTTC. Protein: CASLPDSSYNEQFF.

The CDR3 spells CASSTDSGAEAFF. In DNA, the CDR3 is TGCGCCAGCAGCACGGACAGTGGCGCTGAAGCTTTCTTT. This chain uses TRBV5-1 with TRBJ1-1; a weak D match, TRBD1 (6 bases). The CDR3 runs to 13 residues. Germline V lookup: CDR1 SGHRS, CDR2 YFSETQ. The V end was cut by 4 bases, the J end by 6 bases, with 13 bases between.

This clone was recorded only once. The chain joins TRBV19 to TRBJ1-5; TRBD1 matches 11 bases. CDR1 and CDR2 (germline): LNHDA, SQIVND (reference sequence). CDR3 length equals 15 residues. Trimming at V came to 7 bases and at J to 9 bases, leaving 11 bases not matched to a gene. In DNA form, the CDR3 reads TGTGCCAGTACCCCGGACAGGGGGCGGTTTAGGCCCCAGCATTTT. Protein: CASTPDRGRFRPQHF. The entire variable domain, with the rest obtained from reference TRBV19 and TRBJ1-5, is as follows: DGGITQSPKYLFRKEGQNVTLSCEQNLNHDAMYWYRQDPGQGLRLIYYSQIVNDFQKGDIAEGYSVSREKKESFPLTVTSAQKNPTAFYLCASTPDRGRFRPQHFGDGTRLSIL.

This clone was recorded only once. This chain uses TRBV5-6 with TRBJ1-1; 7 nucleotides agree with TRBD1. CDR3 length: 17 residues. Looked up from germline, CDR1 is SGHDT and CDR2 is YYEEEE. The V segment lost 3 bases and the J segment 3 bases; nucleotides outside the gene matches: 14. The DNA for the CDR3 is TGTGCCAGCAGCTCAGCGATACAGGGGAACTGGGACACTGAAGCTTTCTTT. This codes for CASSSAIQGNWDTEAFF.

The chain is built from TRBV5-4 and TRBJ1-3, with 9 bases fitting TRBD1. V shed 4 bases, J shed 0 bases, and the junction held 5 bases outside the gene matches. CDR3 length: 16 residues. Germline CDR1 reads SGHNT; CDR2 reads YYREEE (reference sequence). The CDR3 nucleotides are TGTGCCAGCAGCCCGGAGGGACAGGGCTCTGGAAACACCATATATTTT. The encoded protein is CASSPEGQGSGNTIYF.

V and J are TRBV4-3 and TRBJ1-1; D is uncertain. This CDR3 has 15 amino acids. Trimming pared 4 bases from V and 10 bases from J, leaving 22 bases between. Per the germline V gene, CDR1 is LGHNA and CDR2 is YSLEER. CDR3 coding DNA: TGCGCCAGCAGCCCGCAGGACGCCGGGCGGAGGTTAGCTTTCTTT. Translation gives CASSPQDAGRRLAFF.

The chain combines TRBV30 with TRBJ1-2, with 7 bases lining up with TRBD1. The length of the CDR3 is 11 residues. V shed 5 bases and J 5 bases; nucleotides not matched to a gene: 2. Germline CDR1 reads GTSNPN; CDR2 reads SVGIG (reference sequence). DNA for the CDR3: TGTGCCTGGGACAGGGAGTATGGCTACACCTTC. It encodes CAWDREYGYTF.

V and J are TRBV9 and TRBJ2-1, with TRBD2 matching over 10 bases. V shed 4 bases and J 9 bases; nucleotides not matched to a gene: 10. CDR1 is SGDLS, CDR2 YYNGEE, per germline. The CDR3 has 15 amino acids. Here the CDR3 reads CASSPGGLAGVEQFF. The CDR3 nucleotides are TGTGCCAGCAGCCCTGGAGGGCTAGCGGGAGTTGAGCAGTTCTTC.

The chain links TRBV14 to TRBJ2-7, with 7 bases matching TRBD2. J gave up 2 bases and V 1 base, and 5 bases lay outside the gene matches. Germline V gene lookup returns CDR1 SGHDN and CDR2 FVKESK. This CDR3 contains 15 residues. The CDR3 region is CASSQVRSGAYEQYF. Here the CDR3 DNA reads TGTGCCAGCAGCCAAGTAAGAAGCGGGGCCTACGAGCAGTACTTC.